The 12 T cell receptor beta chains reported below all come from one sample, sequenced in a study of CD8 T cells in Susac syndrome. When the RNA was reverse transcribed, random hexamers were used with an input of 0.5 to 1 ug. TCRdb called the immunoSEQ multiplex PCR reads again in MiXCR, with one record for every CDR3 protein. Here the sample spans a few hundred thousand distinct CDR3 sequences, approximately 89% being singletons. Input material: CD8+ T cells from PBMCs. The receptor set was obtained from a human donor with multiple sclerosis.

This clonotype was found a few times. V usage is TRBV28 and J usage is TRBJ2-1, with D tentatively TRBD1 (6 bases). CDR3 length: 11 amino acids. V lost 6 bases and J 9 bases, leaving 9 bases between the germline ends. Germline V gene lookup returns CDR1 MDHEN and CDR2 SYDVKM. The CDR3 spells CASSPGVEQFF. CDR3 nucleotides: TGTGCCAGCAGCCCAGGGGTTGAGCAGTTCTTC.

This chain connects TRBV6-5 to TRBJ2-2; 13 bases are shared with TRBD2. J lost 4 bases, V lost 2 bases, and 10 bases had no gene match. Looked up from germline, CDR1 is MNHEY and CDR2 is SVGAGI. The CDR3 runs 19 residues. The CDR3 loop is CASSYANRLAGGPTGELFF. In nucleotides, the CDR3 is TGTGCCAGCAGTTACGCGAATAGACTAGCGGGAGGTCCCACCGGGGAGCTGTTTTTT.

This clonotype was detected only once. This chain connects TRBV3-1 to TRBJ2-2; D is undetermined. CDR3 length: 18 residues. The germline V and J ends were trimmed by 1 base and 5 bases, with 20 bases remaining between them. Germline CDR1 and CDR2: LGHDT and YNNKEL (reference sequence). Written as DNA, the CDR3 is TGTGCCAGCAGCCAAGGACTGGCGGACCCTTTAGGGACCGGGGAGCTGTTTTTT. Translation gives CASSQGLADPLGTGELFF.

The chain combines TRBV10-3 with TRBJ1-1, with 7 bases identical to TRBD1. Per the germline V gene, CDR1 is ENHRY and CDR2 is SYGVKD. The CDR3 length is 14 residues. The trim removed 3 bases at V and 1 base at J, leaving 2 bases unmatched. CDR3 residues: CAISEGTANTEAFF. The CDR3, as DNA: TGTGCCATCAGTGAAGGGACAGCGAACACTGAAGCTTTCTTT.

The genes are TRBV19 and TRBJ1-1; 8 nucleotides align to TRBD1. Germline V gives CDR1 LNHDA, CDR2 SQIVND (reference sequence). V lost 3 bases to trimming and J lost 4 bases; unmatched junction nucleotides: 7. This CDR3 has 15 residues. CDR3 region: CASSMTGAGGTEAFF. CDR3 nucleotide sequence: TGTGCCAGTAGTATGACAGGGGCGGGTGGCACTGAAGCTTTCTTT.

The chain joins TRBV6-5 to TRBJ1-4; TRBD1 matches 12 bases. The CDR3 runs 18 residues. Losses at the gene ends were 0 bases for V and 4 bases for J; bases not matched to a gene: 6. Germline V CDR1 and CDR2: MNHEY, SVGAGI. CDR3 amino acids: CASSYSGTGGIDNEKLFF. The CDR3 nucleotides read TGTGCCAGCAGTTACTCCGGGACAGGGGGCATTGATAATGAAAAACTGTTTTTT.

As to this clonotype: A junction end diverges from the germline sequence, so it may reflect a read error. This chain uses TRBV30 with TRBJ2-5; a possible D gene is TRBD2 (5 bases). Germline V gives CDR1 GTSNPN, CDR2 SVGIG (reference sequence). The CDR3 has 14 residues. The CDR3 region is CAWRTIFQRVAPHF. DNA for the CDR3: TGTGCCTGGAGGACTATTTTCCAGAGGGTAGCCCCCCACTTC.

The CDR3 here is CASSATEGYYNEQFF. The CDR3 DNA sequence: TGTGCCAGCAGCGCGACAGAGGGGTACTACAATGAGCAGTTCTTC. The J gene is TRBJ2-1, the V gene TRBV7-8; D may correspond to TRBD1 or TRBD2 (5 bases each). CDR1 is SGHVS, CDR2 FQNEAQ, per germline. V was shortened by 5 bases and J by 3 bases, with 14 bases between the two germline ends. The CDR3 covers 15 residues.

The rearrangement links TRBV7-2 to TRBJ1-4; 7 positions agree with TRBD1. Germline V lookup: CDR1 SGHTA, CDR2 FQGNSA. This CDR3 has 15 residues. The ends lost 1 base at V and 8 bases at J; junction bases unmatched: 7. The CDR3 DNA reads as TGTGCCAGCAGCTTAGATGACAGGGACGCGGAAAAACTGTTTTTT. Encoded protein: CASSLDDRDAEKLFF.

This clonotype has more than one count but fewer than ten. CDR3 in amino acids: CSVPGGSLGEQYF. CDR3 sequence (DNA): TGCAGCGTTCCCGGGGGTAGCTTGGGCGAGCAGTACTTC. The genes are TRBV29-1 and TRBJ2-7, with a possible D match to TRBD2 (6 bases). This CDR3 region has 13 residues. Per germline, CDR1 SQVTM and CDR2 ANQGSEA. Trimming stripped 5 bases from V and 6 bases from J, with 17 bases between.

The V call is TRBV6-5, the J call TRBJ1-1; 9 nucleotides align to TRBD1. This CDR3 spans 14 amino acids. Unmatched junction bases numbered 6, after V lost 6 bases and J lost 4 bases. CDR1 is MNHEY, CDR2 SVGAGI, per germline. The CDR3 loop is CASRPGTGPTEAFF. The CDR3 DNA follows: TGTGCCAGCAGACCCGGGACAGGGCCCACTGAAGCTTTCTTT.

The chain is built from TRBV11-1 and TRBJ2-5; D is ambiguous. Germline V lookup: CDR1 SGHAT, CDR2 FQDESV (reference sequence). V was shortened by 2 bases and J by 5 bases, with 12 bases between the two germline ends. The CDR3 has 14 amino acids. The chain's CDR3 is CASSLISRPETQYF. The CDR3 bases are TGTGCCAGCAGCTTAATCTCCCGGCCGGAGACCCAGTACTTC.